A selection of T cell receptor beta chains follows, all from one sample in a study of shared clonotypes between healthy human individuals. The data were produced by immunoSEQ multiplex PCR, yet TCRdb's version contains in-frame clones alone and is incomplete. The table has 2 million to 2.5 million clones, 85% to 95% seen once. Sequencing was carried out using naive CD8+ T cells from PBMCs. All receptors come from a man aged 18 to 29 in good health. Some clones in this sample may be carry-over from other donors' samples. Each CDR3 is given with its conserved first and last residue. Fields, in order: V gene, J gene, clone size, D gene, CDR3 DNA, CDR3 protein. A D gene is named only where the DNA matches it firmly. Not every row has a clone size; where given, it reads once, few, many or a size class.

TRBV27,TRBJ1-2,-,-,TGTGCCAGCAGGATGACGGAGGGCGGCTATGGCTACACCTTC,CASRMTEGGYGYTF
TRBV4-2,TRBJ2-2,-,TRBD2,TGTGCCAGCAGCCAAGAGACTAGCGGGCGATCAAACACCGGGGAGCTGTTTTTT,CASSQETSGRSNTGELFF
TRBV9,TRBJ1-5,-,-,TGTGCCAGCAGCGGGAGCGGAGGTTCAGGGCAGCCCCAGCATTTT,CASSGSGGSGQPQHF
TRBV6-6,TRBJ2-5,once,TRBD1,TGTGCCAGCGCCGGGGAATGGACAGGGGGCTGGGAGACCCAGTACTTC,CASAGEWTGGWETQYF
TRBV7-7,TRBJ2-7,-,TRBD2,TGTGCCAGCAGCTCGGGACTAGCGGGCCACGAGCAGTACTTC,CASSSGLAGHEQYF
TRBV27,TRBJ2-1,-,TRBD2,TGTGCCAGCAGTCGACCGGGACTAGCGGGAAGGGGGCAGTTCTTC,CASSRPGLAGRGQFF
TRBV4-1,TRBJ1-5,once,-,TGCGCCAGCAGCTGGGGGGTGGGGGTCAATCAGCCCCAGCATTTT,CASSWGVGVNQPQHF
TRBV27,TRBJ2-1,-,TRBD1,TGTGCCAGCAGTCGGACAGGGAACAATGAGCAGTTCTTC,CASSRTGNNEQFF
TRBV9,TRBJ2-1,-,TRBD2,TGTGCCAGCAGCGCTCCCCTAACGGGAGGGCCTGGTGAGCAGTTCTTC,CASSAPLTGGPGEQFF
TRBV11-2,TRBJ2-1,-,TRBD2,TGTGCCAGCGGACCCAGGGCGGGGGAGCGCTACAATGAGCAGTTCTTC,CASGPRAGERYNEQFF
TRBV15,TRBJ1-1,-,TRBD1,TGTGCCACCAGCAGAGATGGCCAGGGGGTTGGGACTGAAGCTTTCTTT,CATSRDGQGVGTEAFF
TRBV7-2,TRBJ2-3,-,-,TGTGCCAGCAGCTCCCGGGACACAGATACGCAGTATTTT,CASSSRDTDTQYF
TRBV7-6,TRBJ2-1,-,TRBD2,TGTGCCAGCAGCTCCCTACTAGCGGGAGGGAATGAGCAGTTCTTC,CASSSLLAGGNEQFF
TRBV7-6,TRBJ2-2,-,-,TGTGCCAGCAGCCTACAGGGTTCCGGGGAGCTGTTTTTT,CASSLQGSGELFF
TRBV9,TRBJ1-1,-,TRBD1,TGTGCCAGCAGCGTAACCGGGGACAGGGGGGCTGAAGCTTTCTTT,CASSVTGDRGAEAFF
TRBV5-5,TRBJ1-1,-,TRBD1,TGTGCCAGCAGCTACGGACAGGGTAACACTGAAGCTTTCTTT,CASSYGQGNTEAFF
TRBV23-1,TRBJ2-7,-,-,TGCGCCAGCAGTCAATCGGTGGACGAGCAGTACTTC,CASSQSVDEQYF
TRBV29-1,TRBJ1-1,-,-,TGCAGCGTTGAAGGACCGCAGACTAACACTGAAGCTTTCTTT,CSVEGPQTNTEAFF
TRBV5-6,TRBJ2-1,-,-,TGTGCCAGCAGCTTGGGGGGCCGGGAGCAGTTCTTC,CASSLGGREQFF
TRBV9,TRBJ1-1,once,TRBD1,TGTGCCAGCAGCGTAGAGTCCTCGCCAGGGCCGAGACAGGGCACTGAAGCTTTCTTT,CASSVESSPGPRQGTEAFF
TRBV27,TRBJ2-4,-,-,TGTGCCAGCAGTTTAGGGGGGGGCGGCATTCAGTACTTC,CASSLGGGGIQYF
TRBV9,TRBJ2-7,once,-,TGTGCCAGCAGCGTAGCGGGAGTAGAGGAGCAGTACTTC,CASSVAGVEEQYF
TRBV19,TRBJ2-3,-,-,TGTGCCAGTAGTAGCCAGGGGGGCTACACAGATACGCAGTATTTT,CASSSQGGYTDTQYF
TRBV9,TRBJ1-2,once,-,TGTGCCAGCAGCGTATCTGGGACGTATGGCTACACCTTC,CASSVSGTYGYTF
TRBV9,TRBJ2-1,-,-,TGTGCCAGCAGTGACAGGTACAATGAGCAGTTCTTC,CASSDRYNEQFF
TRBV7-2,TRBJ2-2,-,-,TGTGCCAGCAGCTTAGGTGGGGAGTCCGGGGAGCTGTTTTTT,CASSLGGESGELFF
TRBV6-1,TRBJ2-5,-,-,TGTGCCAGCAGTGAAGCAGAGAGGAAGGGGGAGACCCAGTACTTC,CASSEAERKGETQYF
TRBV4-1,TRBJ2-5,-,TRBD1,TGCGCCAGCAGCCACAGACAGGGTGTCAAAGAGACCCAGTACTTC,CASSHRQGVKETQYF
TRBV28,TRBJ2-7,-,-,TGTGCCAGCAGTCGGGACAACTCCTACGAGCAGTACTTC,CASSRDNSYEQYF
TRBV11-2,TRBJ2-7,-,-,TGTGCCAGCAGCGTAGGGGGGGTCTCCTACGAGCAGTACTTC,CASSVGGVSYEQYF
TRBV15,TRBJ2-3,few,TRBD2,TGTGCCACCAGCGGGGGACTAGCGGACACAGATACGCAGTATTTT,CATSGGLADTDTQYF
TRBV29-1,TRBJ1-2,-,-,TGCAGCGTTCTCGGTTATGGCTACACCTTC,CSVLGYGYTF
TRBV7-9,TRBJ2-1,-,TRBD1,TGTGCCAGCAGCTTCGGACAGGGGGCGAGGTGGGAGCAGTTCTTC,CASSFGQGARWEQFF
TRBV28,TRBJ2-1,-,-,TGTGCCAGCAGTGCCCCTAGTACGGGGGGCGTCCTCCCGAGCTCCTACAATGAGCAGTTCTTC,CASSAPSTGGVLPSSYNEQFF
TRBV6-4,TRBJ2-1,-,-,TGTGCCAGCAGTGACTCGGGGGGGCGTGGGAATGAGCAGTTCTTC,CASSDSGGRGNEQFF
TRBV30,TRBJ2-7,few,-,TGTGCCTGGAGTCCATCCTACGAGCAGTACTTC,CAWSPSYEQYF
TRBV2,TRBJ2-7,once,-,TGTGCCAGCAGTGTCACAAAGGGGCCCTACGAGCAGTACTTC,CASSVTKGPYEQYF
TRBV20-1,TRBJ2-7,-,TRBD2,TGCAGTGCTGGGGGGGGCTACGAGCAGTACTTC,CSAGGGYEQYF
TRBV28,TRBJ1-1,-,-,TGTGCCAGCAGTCCAGTTGGTGAAGCTTTCTTT,CASSPVGEAFF
TRBV7-8,TRBJ2-5,-,TRBD2,TGTGCCAGCAGCTTATTTGGCGGGAGAGAGACCCAGTACTTC,CASSLFGGRETQYF
TRBV5-6,TRBJ2-7,-,TRBD1,TGTGCCAGCACCCTGCTTATCCAGACAGGGACCTACGAGCAGTACTTC,CASTLLIQTGTYEQYF